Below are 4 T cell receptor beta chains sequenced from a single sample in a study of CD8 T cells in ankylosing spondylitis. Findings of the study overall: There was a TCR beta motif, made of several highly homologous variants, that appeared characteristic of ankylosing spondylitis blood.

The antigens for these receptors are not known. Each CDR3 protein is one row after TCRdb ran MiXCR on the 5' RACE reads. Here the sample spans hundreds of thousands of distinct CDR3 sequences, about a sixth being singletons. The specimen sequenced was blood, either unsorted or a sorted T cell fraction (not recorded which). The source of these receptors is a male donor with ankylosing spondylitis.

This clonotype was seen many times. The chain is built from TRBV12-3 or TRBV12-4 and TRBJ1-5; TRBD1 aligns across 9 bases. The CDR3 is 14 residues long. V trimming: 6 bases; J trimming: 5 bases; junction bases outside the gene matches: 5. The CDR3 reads CASSTDRGDQPQHF. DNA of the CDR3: TGTGCCAGCAGCACGGACAGGGGAGATCAGCCCCAGCATTTT.

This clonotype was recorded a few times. CDR3 nucleotide sequence: TGTGCCAGCAGCTTAAGTCCCGACCTCAGGGACACAGATACGCAGTATTTT. Encoded protein: CASSLSPDLRDTDTQYF. This chain uses TRBV7-3 with TRBJ2-3; D is perhaps TRBD1 (5 bases). Germline values: CDR1 SGHTA, CDR2 FQGTGA. Trimming shortened V by 1 base and J by 2 bases, and 16 bases separated the two germline ends. The CDR3 sequence is 17 residues long. Combining the CDR3 with reference TRBV7-3 and TRBJ2-3 gives the whole variable domain GAGVSQTPSNKVTEKGKYVELRCDPISGHTALYWYRQSLGQGPEFLIYFQGTGAADDSGLPNDRFFAVRPEGSVSTLKIQRTERGDSAVYLCASSLSPDLRDTDTQYFGPGTRLTVL.

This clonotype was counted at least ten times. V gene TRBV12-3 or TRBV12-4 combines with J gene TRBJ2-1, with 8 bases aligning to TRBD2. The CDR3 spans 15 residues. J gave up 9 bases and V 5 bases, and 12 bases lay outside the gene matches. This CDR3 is CASSPGVAGLSEQFF. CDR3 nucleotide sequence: TGTGCCAGCAGTCCCGGGGTAGCGGGACTGAGTGAGCAGTTCTTC.

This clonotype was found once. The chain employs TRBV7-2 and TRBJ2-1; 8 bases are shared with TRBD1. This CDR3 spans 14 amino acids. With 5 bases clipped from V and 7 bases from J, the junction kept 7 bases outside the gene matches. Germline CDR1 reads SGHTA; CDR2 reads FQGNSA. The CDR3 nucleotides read TGTGCCAGCAGCCACGGACAGGGACGAAATGAGCAGTTCTTC. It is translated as CASSHGQGRNEQFF.